A single sample gave rise to the 7 T cell receptor beta chains below, sequenced in a study of shared clonotypes between healthy human individuals (dated by TCRdb to about 2020). Libraries came from the immunoSEQ multiplex PCR assay. The source is immuneACCESS, and TCRdb retained only in-frame sequences with V and J called. Part of the clones is not carried over; for the studies checked, unresolved V genes explain less than half of this, and the remainder is unexplained. The table for this sample lists approximately 2.1 million clones; 93% of them were counted only once. The ten largest clones add up to under 0.45% of the sample. The material sequenced was naive CD4+ T cells from PBMCs. What the cell subset or site label conveys for this sample: CD45RA+ positively selected. The receptors stem from a man between 18 and 35 years old in good health. Some clones in this sample may be carry-over from other donors' samples.

As regards this clone: The same CDR3 also results from other DNA sequences found in this sample. The chain employs TRBV5-4 and TRBJ1-1; TRBD1 matches 7 bases. J lost 3 bases, V lost 2 bases, and 4 bases had no gene match. This CDR3 spans 14 amino acids. The germline V gene encodes CDR1 SGHNT and CDR2 YYREEE (reference sequence). The CDR3 nucleotides are TGTGCCAGCAGCTTACGACAGGGCGACACTGAAGCTTTCTTT. Translation gives CASSLRQGDTEAFF.

The genes are TRBV6-1 and TRBJ2-6; the D is unclear. The ends were cut back, 6 bases at V and 4 bases at J, with 13 bases in the middle. CDR1 is MNHNS, CDR2 SASEGT, per germline. The CDR3 runs to 15 residues. The CDR3 bases are TGTGCCAGCAGCGAGACCGGGTTGGGGGCCAACGTCCTGACTTTC. Protein: CASSETGLGANVLTF.

The chain carries TRBV27 and TRBJ1-4; D is unresolved. Germline V gene sequence: CDR1 MNHEY, CDR2 SMNVEV (reference sequence). The CDR3 is 14 residues long. V was pared by 4 bases and J by 0 bases, with 6 bases between. The chain's CDR3 is CASSSQSTNEKLFF. The CDR3 bases are TGTGCCAGCAGTTCTCAGTCAACTAATGAAAAACTGTTTTTT.

The genes are TRBV6-1 and TRBJ2-7, with D maybe TRBD2 (6 bases). This CDR3 is built from 15 residues. Germline assignment: CDR1 MNHNS and CDR2 SASEGT. The V gene lost 1 base and the J gene lost 0 bases, with 10 bases spanning the gap. CDR3 sequence reads: CASSEGGTTSYEQYF. The CDR3 nucleotides are TGTGCCAGCAGTGAAGGCGGGACCACCTCCTACGAGCAGTACTTC.

The genes are TRBV27 and TRBJ2-7, with D unclear. V dropped 3 bases and J dropped 1 base, with 16 bases sitting between them. The length of the CDR3 is 16 residues. The germline gives CDR1 MNHEY, CDR2 SMNVEV (reference sequence). In DNA, the CDR3 is TGTGCCAGCAGTTTCGAGCCCGTGTCCGTATCCTACGAGCAGTACTTC. The encoded protein is CASSFEPVSVSYEQYF.

This clone was detected only a few times. The sample holds other DNA sequences that translate to the same CDR3. V usage is TRBV5-1 and J usage is TRBJ2-5, with TRBD1 matching 9 bases. The CDR3 spans 13 residues. V gave up 3 bases and J gave up 4 bases; unmatched junction bases: 1. The germline V gene has CDR1 SGHRS and CDR2 YFSETQ. The CDR3 coding sequence is TGCGCCAGCAGCTCGGGACAGGGAGAGACCCAGTACTTC. Its translation: CASSSGQGETQYF.

This clone turned up a few times. Other nucleotide sequences in the sample specify the same CDR3. The V call is TRBV30, the J call TRBJ2-7; 9 bases line up with TRBD1. V gave up 1 base and J gave up 4 bases; unmatched junction bases: 2. Germline V lookup: CDR1 GTSNPN, CDR2 SVGIG (reference sequence). The CDR3 length is 13 residues. The CDR3 DNA is TGTGCCTGGAGTGGCGGGACAGGGTACGAGCAGTACTTC. Residues: CAWSGGTGYEQYF.